This TCR beta chain was recovered during a study of monozygotic twins with inflammatory bowel disease. Overall study results and limits: Differing immunosuppressive treatments may have added variability to patient repertoires.

A word on this clonotype: Its target is unknown.

Researchers collected about 2.5 ml of blood per donor. Across eight separate reactions for each sample, cDNA was made. TCRdb re-analyzed the 5' RACE reads; it lists each CDR3 protein once, without DNA. In total, the table holds more than 300,000 distinct CDR3 sequences. CDR1 is KGHDR, CDR2 SFDVKD, per germline. The CDR3 has 13 residues. The clonotype originates from a human donor with ulcerative colitis or Crohn's disease, or a healthy co-twin of an affected twin (not recorded which). Sequencing was done on a sample of blood. The chain employs TRBV24-1 and TRBJ1-1. The CDR3 loop is CATSKAGSTEAFF.